The entry below gives a single T cell receptor beta chain sequence along with its context. Antigen: not known. This record belongs to a study of monozygotic twins with inflammatory bowel disease. Study-wide points: Among IBD patients, TCRbeta diversity (inverse Simpson) was lower than in healthy co-twins.

This CDR3 is built from 15 residues. CDR1 is SGHNT, CDR2 YYREEE, per germline (reference sequence). Used for each TCR library was approximately 3.5 ug of total RNA. TCRdb reprocessed the 5' RACE reads; each CDR3 protein has one entry and no DNA is given. Its table lists approximately 400,000 distinct CDR3 sequences. Specimen: blood. The rearrangement uses TRBV5-4 and TRBJ1-5; TCRdb names TRBD1, which stays unverified in the absence of DNA. This sequence originates from a human donor with ulcerative colitis or Crohn's disease, or a healthy co-twin of an affected twin (not recorded which). CDR3 sequence reads: CASSHGTNSNQPQHF.